A single sample is the source of the 16 T cell receptor beta chains below, sequenced in a study of blood T cells in healthy people across ages (dated by TCRdb to about 2015). Libraries were made using 5' RACE. For sequencing, an Illumina HiSeq 2500 was employed. The second PCR ran for roughly 7 to 11 cycles and used a J-beta primer mix along with a sample-barcoded 5' primer. The public reads were quality trimmed at Q25 with fastp and then assembled into clones with MiXCR by TCRdb, keeping productive beta chains. CDR3 protein sequences are deduplicated, and each keeps its most common genes and DNA. This sample is represented by 550,000 to 750,000 distinct CDR3 sequences; 21% of them were singletons. Of the sample, roughly 3.6% falls within the top ten clones. Sequencing was carried out using blood. The receptor set was obtained from a man aged 65 to 79 in good health.

The chain uses TRBV2 and TRBJ2-7; D is ambiguous. Germline V gene data show CDR1 as SNHLY and CDR2 as FYNNEI. This CDR3 contains 13 residues. Between the trimmed V and J ends, which lost 2 bases and 4 bases, there was a span of 9 bases. The CDR3 coding sequence is TGTGCCAGCAGTGAAAGCAGGTCGTACGAGCAGTACTTC. It translates to CASSESRSYEQYF.

This chain joins TRBV20-1 and TRBJ2-5, with D maybe TRBD1 (8 bases). The CDR3 runs 17 residues. The V gene lost 2 bases and the J gene lost 4 bases, with 23 bases spanning the gap. CDR1 and CDR2 (germline): DFQATT, SNEGSKA (reference sequence). CDR3 protein: CSARLAFGQGGGETQYF. The CDR3 DNA is TGCAGTGCTAGACTTGCCTTTGGACAGGGAGGGGGAGAGACCCAGTACTTC.

This clonotype came up a few times. CDR3 sequence (DNA): TGTGCCAGCAGCGTAGATTCTAGTCCATCCTACGAGCAGTACTTC. The encoded protein is CASSVDSSPSYEQYF. V usage is TRBV9 and J usage is TRBJ2-1; D remains ambiguous. Matching the DNA end better, TRBJ2-7 makes the J call doubtful. The CDR3 has 15 amino acids. Per germline, CDR1 SGDLS and CDR2 YYNGEE.

This clonotype has just a few counts. For the CDR3, the DNA is TGCAGCGTTCTTTACGGAGCAACTAATGAAAAACTGTTTTTT. Residues: CSVLYGATNEKLFF. The gene calls are TRBV29-1 and TRBJ1-4, with D unclear. Trimming removed 5 bases at V and 0 bases at J, with 10 bases between. The length of the CDR3 is 14 residues. Germline V gene lookup returns CDR1 SQVTM and CDR2 ANQGSEA.

The chain joins TRBV20-1 to TRBJ2-3; D ambiguous. Trimming removed 0 bases from V and 4 bases from J, with 8 bases in between. The CDR3 extends over 13 amino acids. Germline V gives CDR1 DFQATT, CDR2 SNEGSKA (reference sequence). The CDR3 spells CSARDRSSDTQYF. In nucleotides, the CDR3 is TGCAGTGCTAGAGATAGGAGTTCAGATACGCAGTATTTT.

The chain combines TRBV12-3 or TRBV12-4 with TRBJ2-5; D is possibly TRBD2 (5 bases). The ends were cut back, 1 base at V and 3 bases at J, with 9 bases in the middle. CDR3 length: 14 amino acids. The CDR3 region has the DNA TGTGCCAGCAGTTTAGGGGTCGGGGAAGAGACCCAGTACTTC. Residues: CASSLGVGEETQYF.

This clonotype was picked up many times. The chain links TRBV7-9 to TRBJ2-3; perhaps D is TRBD1 or TRBD2 (5 bases each). V lost 5 bases to trimming and J lost 6 bases, with 12 bases between them. The CDR3 runs to 13 residues. Germline lookup yields CDR1 SEHNR and CDR2 FQNEAQ (reference sequence). CDR3 protein: CASSPRGPDTQYF. The DNA for the CDR3 is TGTGCCAGCAGCCCTCGGGGCCCCGATACGCAGTATTTT.

This clonotype came up a few times. The chain carries TRBV3-1 and TRBJ1-5; no reliable D call. Looked up from germline, CDR1 is LGHDT and CDR2 is YNNKEL (reference sequence). This CDR3 has 12 residues. V was cut by 3 bases and J by 3 bases, with 3 bases left in between. The CDR3 sequence: CASSHLNQPQHF. For the CDR3, the DNA is TGTGCCAGCAGCCACCTCAATCAGCCCCAGCATTTT.

The CDR3 DNA sequence: TGTGCCAGCAGCTTGAGGGCAGGGGGGAGGAATGAGCAGTTCTTC. Protein sequence: CASSLRAGGRNEQFF. The chain employs TRBV7-3 and TRBJ2-1; D might be TRBD1 (7 bases). The V and J ends lost 3 bases and 7 bases respectively, with 16 bases between them. Germline-derived CDR1 and CDR2 are SGHTA and FQGTGA. This CDR3 is built from 15 residues.

This clonotype was recorded at least ten times. The chain combines TRBV4-1 with TRBJ1-4; no definite D call. Looked up from germline, CDR1 is MGHRA and CDR2 is YSYEKL. CDR3 length: 14 residues. The ends were cut back, 2 bases at V and 8 bases at J, with 12 bases in the middle. CDR3 in DNA: TGCGCCAGCAGCCAAAGGGTTACGGGCGAAAAACTGTTTTTT. As protein: CASSQRVTGEKLFF.

In this sample, this clonotype turned up a few times. The V call is TRBV20-1, the J call TRBJ1-6; tentative D call: TRBD1 (5 bases). V shed 3 bases and J shed 9 bases, with 12 bases lying between them. The germline CDR1 and CDR2 sequences are DFQATT and SNEGSKA (reference sequence). CDR3 length: 13 amino acids. The CDR3 nucleotides read TGCAGTGCTAGTTTTCAGAGGGGTTCACCCCTCCACTTT. Protein sequence: CSASFQRGSPLHF.

This clonotype has at least ten counts. The genes are TRBV29-1 and TRBJ2-5, with 7 positions matching TRBD1. The CDR3 runs 13 residues. Germline V CDR1 and CDR2: SQVTM, ANQGSEA. Trimming took 6 bases from V and 1 from J; bases not matched to a gene: 5. The CDR3 here is CSVSTGSQETQYF. DNA of the CDR3: TGCAGCGTCTCGACAGGGTCCCAAGAGACCCAGTACTTC.

In DNA form, the CDR3 reads TGTGCCAGCAGTGAATTGGAGGAAAAACTGTTTTTT. As protein: CASSELEEKLFF. The rearrangement joins TRBV6-1 to TRBJ1-4, with D unclear. CDR1 is MNHNS, CDR2 SASEGT, per germline. The CDR3 has 12 residues. The germline V and J ends were trimmed by 2 bases and 8 bases, with 6 bases remaining between them.

The J gene is TRBJ2-4, the V gene TRBV3-1, with 8 bases lining up with TRBD2. V dropped 0 bases and J dropped 11; count of bases not matched to a gene: 6. Germline CDR1 is LGHDT and CDR2 is YNNKEL (reference sequence). The CDR3 loop spans 14 amino acids. As DNA, the CDR3 is TGTGCCAGCAGCCAAGATCCTAGCGGGTGGGTTCAGTACTTC. This sequence encodes CASSQDPSGWVQYF. The full variable domain, with the rest looked up from reference TRBV3-1 and TRBJ2-4, is DTAVSQTPKYLVTQMGNDKSIKCEQNLGHDTMYWYKQDSKKFLKIMFSYNNKELIINETVPNRFSPKSPDKAHLNLHINSLELGDSAVYFCASSQDPSGWVQYFGAGTRLSVL.

This clonotype was counted between two and nine times. The chain employs TRBV28 and TRBJ2-2; 7 nucleotides line up with TRBD2. This CDR3 is 14 amino acids long. V dropped 6 bases and J dropped 0; count of bases not matched to a gene: 1. Germline CDR1 reads MDHEN; CDR2 reads SYDVKM. DNA for the CDR3: TGTGCCAGCAGGCGGGAGACGAACACCGGGGAGCTGTTTTTT. Its translation is CASRRETNTGELFF.

This rearrangement joins TRBV12-3 or TRBV12-4 to TRBJ2-7; D not resolved. V was shortened by 2 bases and J by 6 bases, with 11 bases between the two germline ends. The CDR3 runs to 13 residues. CDR3 protein: CASSLSVACEQYF. The CDR3 region has the DNA TGTGCCAGCAGTTTAAGTGTTGCCTGCGAGCAGTACTTC.